These T cell receptor beta chains were read from a single sample in a study of cytomegalovirus exposure and HLA in healthy donors. Here immunoSEQ multiplex PCR was the method, and the copy in TCRdb shows in-frame clones only, minus some. The sample's table shows some 200,000 clones. Sequenced input: PBMCs. Receptors were obtained from a girl aged 2-10 years in good health and CMV-seropositive. CDR3s include the opening cysteine and the closing phenylalanine or tryptophan. The D gene is left open where the match is weak.

V gene	D gene	J gene	CDR3 protein	CDR3 DNA
TRBV10-2	-	TRBJ2-1	CASTRVGFGGVNEQFF	TGCGCCAGCACCCGCGTTGGGTTTGGAGGCGTCAATGAGCAGTTCTTC
TRBV6-1	TRBD2	TRBJ2-7	CASSGAGVPYEQYF	TGTGCCAGCAGTGGAGCGGGAGTTCCCTACGAGCAGTACTTC
TRBV28	TRBD1	TRBJ1-5	CASSLLTGTGKDQPQHF	TGTGCCAGCAGTTTATTAACCGGGACAGGGAAGGATCAGCCCCAGCATTTT
TRBV19	-	TRBJ2-3	CASSLAGSTDTQYF	TGTGCCAGTAGCCTCGCGGGATCCACAGATACGCAGTATTTT
TRBV20-1	-	TRBJ2-7	CSLTQSYEQYF	TGCAGTCTGACTCAATCCTACGAGCAGTACTTC
TRBV19	TRBD1	TRBJ2-7	CASSPGQGNYEQYF	TGTGCCAGTAGTCCGGGACAGGGGAACTACGAGCAGTACTTC
TRBV28	TRBD2	TRBJ2-3	CASSSGLAGGWDTQYF	TGTGCCAGCAGTTCGGGACTAGCGGGAGGGTGGGATACGCAGTATTTT
TRBV5-1	-	TRBJ2-3	CASSLASGLTSTDTQYF	TGCGCCAGCAGCTTGGCAAGTGGACTCACTAGCACAGATACGCAGTATTTT
TRBV6-6	-	TRBJ2-2	CAGGALGTGELFF	TGTGCCGGGGGGGCCCTCGGAACCGGGGAGCTGTTTTTT
TRBV27	TRBD2	TRBJ2-7	CASSSGIGTSGTVTLYEQYF	TGTGCCAGCAGTTCCGGCATCGGGACTAGCGGGACCGTGACGTTATACGAGCAGTACTTC
TRBV13	-	TRBJ1-1	CASRDAGEAFF	TGTGCCAGCCGAGACGCGGGAGAAGCTTTCTTT
TRBV6-5	-	TRBJ1-1	CASSYPGHPNTEAFF	TGTGCCAGCAGTTACCCGGGACACCCGAACACTGAAGCTTTCTTT
TRBV30	TRBD1	TRBJ1-4	CAWSVQGANEKLFF	TGTGCCTGGAGTGTCCAGGGGGCTAATGAAAAACTGTTTTTT
TRBV18	TRBD1	TRBJ1-5	CASSPPGQGNQPQHF	TGTGCCAGCTCACCACCGGGACAGGGTAATCAGCCCCAGCATTTT
TRBV28	TRBD1	TRBJ2-7	CASSYGDRTYEQYF	TGTGCCAGCAGTTATGGGGACAGGACCTACGAGCAGTACTTC
TRBV7-9	-	TRBJ2-1	CASSPIGGRMENEQFF	TGTGCCAGCAGCCCTATCGGGGGGCGCATGGAGAATGAGCAGTTCTTC
TRBV5-1	TRBD1	TRBJ1-3	CASSSGTGGTIYF	TGCGCCAGCAGCTCCGGGACAGGTGGCACCATATATTTT
TRBV9	TRBD2	TRBJ2-1	CASSLGGTRGPHEQFF	TGTGCCAGCAGCCTTGGGGGGACTAGGGGCCCCCACGAGCAGTTCTTC
TRBV6-1	-	TRBJ2-7	CASSDYLSEQYF	TGTGCCAGCAGTGATTACCTTAGCGAGCAGTACTTC
TRBV6-1	-	TRBJ2-7	CASSVLPLQSSYEQYF	TGTGCCAGCAGTGTCCTGCCCCTACAGAGCTCCTACGAGCAGTACTTC
TRBV28	-	TRBJ2-7	CASSFGRQYF	TGTGCCAGCAGTTTCGGGAGACAGTACTTC
TRBV2	TRBD2	TRBJ2-7	CASTNSRGPREAYEQYF	TGTGCCAGCACCAACTCCCGAGGGCCTCGGGAGGCCTACGAGCAGTACTTC
TRBV7-9	TRBD2	TRBJ2-3	CASSTVGGPGGSDTQYF	TGTGCCAGCAGCACCGTTGGGGGCCCGGGAGGGTCAGATACGCAGTATTTT
TRBV5-5	-	TRBJ2-7	CASSSLMTDYEQYF	TGTGCCAGCAGCTCCCTAATGACAGACTACGAGCAGTACTTC
TRBV5-4	TRBD1	TRBJ2-1	CASSFSGTGDNEQFF	TGTGCCAGCAGCTTCTCCGGGACAGGGGACAATGAGCAGTTCTTC